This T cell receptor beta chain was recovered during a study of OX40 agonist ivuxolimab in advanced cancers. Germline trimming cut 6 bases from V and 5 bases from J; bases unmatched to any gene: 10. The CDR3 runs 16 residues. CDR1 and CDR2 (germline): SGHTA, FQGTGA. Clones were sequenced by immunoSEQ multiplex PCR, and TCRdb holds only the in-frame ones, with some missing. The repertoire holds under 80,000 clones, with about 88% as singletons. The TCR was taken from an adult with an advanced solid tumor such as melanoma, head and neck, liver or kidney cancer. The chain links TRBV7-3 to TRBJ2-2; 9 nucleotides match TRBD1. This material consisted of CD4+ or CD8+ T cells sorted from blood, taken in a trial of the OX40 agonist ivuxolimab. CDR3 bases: TGTGCCAGCAGGTCCACCGGGACAGGGAAAACCGGGGAGCTGTTTTTT. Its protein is CASRSTGTGKTGELFF.